Listed here are 11 T cell receptor beta chains from one sample, sequenced in a study of shared clonotypes between healthy human individuals. Produced via immunoSEQ multiplex PCR; TCRdb's table is partial and in-frame only. The sample carries 1.6 million or so clones, approximately 98.5% recorded once. The material sequenced was naive CD4+ T cells sorted from blood. Subset described: CD45RA+ positively selected. The source of these receptors is a man aged 25-45 years in good health.

This chain connects TRBV18 to TRBJ2-1, with D maybe TRBD1 (6 bases). Germline CDR1 KGHSH, CDR2 LQKENI. This CDR3 spans 15 amino acids. Trimming stripped 8 bases from V and 6 bases from J, with 20 bases between. The CDR3 sequence: CASDRAGTPFNEQFF. In DNA, the CDR3 is TGTGCCAGCGACCGCGCCGGGACACCTTTCAATGAGCAGTTCTTC.

This rearrangement joins TRBV10-3 to TRBJ2-5; TRBD2 agrees at 9 bases. The CDR3 loop spans 20 amino acids. CDR1 ENHRY and CDR2 SYGVKD come from the germline V gene. J lost 2 bases, V lost 0 bases, and 16 bases had no gene match. The CDR3, as DNA: TGTGCCATCAGTGAGTCGACTCTATTGCGGGAGGGCCCGTGGCAAGAGACCCAGTACTTC. Protein product: CAISESTLLREGPWQETQYF.

This chain connects TRBV5-1 to TRBJ2-1, with D perhaps assigned TRBD1 or TRBD2 (5 bases each). CDR1 and CDR2 (germline): SGHRS, YFSETQ. Trimming cost V 0 bases and J 0 bases, with 13 bases left between them. This CDR3 contains 17 residues. As DNA, the CDR3 is TGCGCCAGCAGCTTGGGGGGGACGGCCAGCTCCTACAATGAGCAGTTCTTC. Translated: CASSLGGTASSYNEQFF.

The table lists this clone with a count of one. J is TRBJ2-1 and V is TRBV5-1, with TRBD2 matching over 11 bases. Germline CDR1 SGHRS, CDR2 YFSETQ. The CDR3 has 16 residues. V lost 2 bases to trimming and J lost 9 bases; unmatched junction nucleotides: 10. This CDR3 reads CASSLDSGRAWVEQFF. DNA of the CDR3: TGCGCCAGCAGCTTAGATAGCGGGAGGGCCTGGGTTGAGCAGTTCTTC.

The chain joins TRBV27 to TRBJ2-5; the D gene is possibly TRBD2 (6 bases). V dropped 8 bases and J dropped 1 base, with 11 bases sitting between them. The CDR3 is made up of 13 amino acids. The V gene's germline CDR1 is MNHEY and CDR2 SMNVEV (reference sequence). The CDR3 nucleotides are TGTGCCAGCGCGTATAGCGGCCAAGAGACCCAGTACTTC. Protein product: CASAYSGQETQYF.

A note on this clone: Other DNA sequences from this sample encode an identical CDR3 as well. V is TRBV19 and J is TRBJ1-5, with no clear D. Trimming shortened V by 1 base and J by 0 bases, and 7 bases separated the two germline ends. CDR1 and CDR2 from the germline V gene are LNHDA and SQIVND (reference sequence). The CDR3 is 15 amino acids. The CDR3 DNA sequence: TGTGCCAGTAGTATAGGTAGGGTTAGCAATCAGCCCCAGCATTTT. It yields the protein CASSIGRVSNQPQHF.

J is TRBJ1-1 and V is TRBV5-1; 8 nucleotides align to TRBD1. The CDR3 spans 12 residues. The germline CDR1 and CDR2 sequences are SGHRS and YFSETQ. V shed 3 bases, J shed 11 bases, and the junction held 6 bases outside the gene matches. CDR3 coding DNA: TGCGCCAGCAGCTGGGGGACAGGTCAGGCTTTCTTT. This sequence encodes CASSWGTGQAFF.

The DNA for the CDR3 is TGTGCCAGCAGTTTATACAGGGGGGATTATAGCTACGAGCAGTACTTC. Translating gives CASSLYRGDYSYEQYF. The chain links TRBV27 to TRBJ2-7, with 8 bases matching TRBD1. Trimming took 1 base from V and 3 from J; bases not matched to a gene: 8. The length of the CDR3 is 16 residues. From germline, CDR1 is MNHEY and CDR2 SMNVEV (reference sequence).

The chain carries TRBV2 and TRBJ1-1, with D unresolved. This CDR3 spans 13 amino acids. The germline V gene has CDR1 SNHLY and CDR2 FYNNEI. Trimming took 1 base from V and 5 from J, leaving 8 bases between them. The CDR3 loop reads CASSEDLGTEAFF. The CDR3 nucleotides read TGTGCCAGCAGTGAAGATCTTGGGACTGAAGCTTTCTTT.

The gene calls are TRBV28 and TRBJ2-1; 11 bases agree with TRBD1. Germline CDR1 reads MDHEN; CDR2 reads SYDVKM. CDR3 length: 16 residues. With V trimmed by 6 bases and J by 2 bases, 6 bases remained unmatched. This CDR3 is CASSNLDRGPYNEQFF. The DNA for the CDR3 is TGTGCCAGCAGCAATTTGGACAGGGGGCCCTACAATGAGCAGTTCTTC.

With regard to this clone: Other nucleotide sequences in the sample specify the same CDR3. This chain joins TRBV5-1 and TRBJ2-3; 10 bases agree with TRBD2. The CDR3 loop spans 15 amino acids. V shed 4 bases and J 1 base; nucleotides not matched to a gene: 3. Germline loops: CDR1 SGHRS, CDR2 YFSETQ. The CDR3, as DNA: TGCGCCAGCAGCCCAGGACTAGCGGGCACAGATACGCAGTATTTT. Residues: CASSPGLAGTDTQYF.